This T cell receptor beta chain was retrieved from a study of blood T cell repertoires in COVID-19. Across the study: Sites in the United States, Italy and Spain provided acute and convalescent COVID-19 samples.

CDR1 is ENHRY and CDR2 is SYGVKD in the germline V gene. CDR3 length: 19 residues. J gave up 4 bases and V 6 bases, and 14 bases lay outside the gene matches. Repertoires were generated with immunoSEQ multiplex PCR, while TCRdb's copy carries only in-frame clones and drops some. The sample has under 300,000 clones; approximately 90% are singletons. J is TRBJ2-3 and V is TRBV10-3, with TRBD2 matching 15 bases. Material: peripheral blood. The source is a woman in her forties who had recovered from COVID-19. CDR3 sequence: CAISLGTSGRPDPPDTQYF. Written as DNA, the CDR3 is TGTGCCATCAGCCTCGGGACTAGCGGGAGGCCCGACCCCCCAGATACGCAGTATTTT.